A single sample is the source of the 17 T cell receptor beta chains below, sequenced in a study of T cell responses to AZD1222 COVID-19 vaccine. The protocol was immunoSEQ multiplex PCR, while the TCRdb copy is restricted to in-frame clones and leaves out a portion. The sample lists around 260,000 clones, more than 85% occurring once. The starting material was peripheral blood, obtained on day 0 of AZD1222 vaccination. Every receptor here comes from an adult in good health.

The chain has TRBV5-1 and TRBJ2-1; no firm D call. This CDR3 comprises 15 residues. From germline, CDR1 is SGHRS and CDR2 YFSETQ. With 2 bases removed from V and 0 bases from J, the gap between germline ends came to 9 bases. The DNA for the CDR3 is TGCGCCAGCAGCTTCACCCTGAGCTCCTACAATGAGCAGTTCTTC. Encoded protein: CASSFTLSSYNEQFF.

The CDR3: CASSTLGGSGELFF. CDR3 DNA: TGTGCCAGCAGCACATTAGGGGGAAGCGGGGAGCTGTTTTTT. This sequence joins TRBV7-2 and TRBJ2-2; D might be TRBD1 (6 bases). V gave up 5 bases and J gave up 7 bases, with 14 bases separating them. The CDR3 extends over 14 amino acids. Germline V gives CDR1 SGHTA, CDR2 FQGNSA.

The chain employs TRBV19 and TRBJ1-6, with D uncertain. The V gene lost 9 bases and the J gene lost 8 bases, with 2 bases spanning the gap. Germline CDR1 reads LNHDA; CDR2 reads SQIVND (reference sequence). This CDR3 has 9 residues. This CDR3 is CARDSPLHF. The DNA for the CDR3 is TGTGCCAGGGATTCACCCCTCCACTTT.

The chain is built from TRBV7-9 and TRBJ2-3; 8 nucleotides agree with TRBD2. Losses at the gene ends were 7 bases for V and 1 base for J; bases not matched to a gene: 16. Germline V gene lookup returns CDR1 SEHNR and CDR2 FQNEAQ (reference sequence). This CDR3 region has 18 residues. DNA of the CDR3: TGTGCCAGCAACATCTGGGGGGGTAGCGGGGCTGGCACAGATACGCAGTATTTT. Translated, it gives CASNIWGGSGAGTDTQYF.

The chain couples TRBV19 to TRBJ2-1; 10 bases align to TRBD2. CDR3 size: 15 residues. V shed 1 base and J 12 bases; nucleotides not matched to a gene: 9. Germline lookup yields CDR1 LNHDA and CDR2 SQIVND (reference sequence). The CDR3 DNA sequence: TGTGCCAGTAGTATAGGGACTAGCGGCCAGAGGGGGCAGTTCTTC. Protein: CASSIGTSGQRGQFF.

V gene TRBV28 combines with J gene TRBJ2-5, with 7 bases matching TRBD2. V shed 4 bases and J 3 bases; nucleotides not matched to a gene: 2. This CDR3 has 13 amino acids. Looked up from germline, CDR1 is MDHEN and CDR2 is SYDVKM. In DNA, the CDR3 is TGTGCCAGCAGTTGGGGGGGAGAAGAGACCCAGTACTTC. Translating gives CASSWGGEETQYF.

The chain is built from TRBV28 and TRBJ1-2; 7 bases align to TRBD1. Germline loops: CDR1 MDHEN, CDR2 SYDVKM. The CDR3 is 13 residues long. Unmatched junction bases numbered 5, after V lost 6 bases and J lost 4 bases. The CDR3 region is CASRSDRAYGYTF. In DNA, the CDR3 is TGTGCCAGCAGGTCCGACAGGGCCTATGGCTACACCTTC.

This chain's CDR3 is CASSLQGVNEKLFF. In DNA, the CDR3 is TGTGCCAGCAGCTTACAGGGTGTAAATGAAAAACTGTTTTTT. The rearrangement joins TRBV5-6 to TRBJ1-4; maybe TRBD1 (6 bases). V was clipped by 2 bases and J by 5 bases, with 10 bases between them. The CDR3 totals 14 residues. Germline CDR1 is SGHDT and CDR2 is YYEEEE. The variable domain in full, with the rest retrieved from reference TRBV5-6 and TRBJ1-4, is DAGVTQSPTHLIKTRGQQVTLRCSPKSGHDTVSWYQQALGQGPQFIFQYYEEEERQRGNFPDRFSGHQFPNYSSELNVNALLLGDSALYLCASSLQGVNEKLFFGSGTQLSVL.

The V and J genes are TRBV28 and TRBJ1-1; possible D gene TRBD1, 5 bases. The CDR3 is made up of 14 amino acids. Trimming removed 7 bases at V and 4 bases at J, with 16 bases between. CDR1 and CDR2 (germline): MDHEN, SYDVKM. The chain's CDR3 is CASIGGTRGTEAFF. The CDR3 bases are TGTGCCAGCATAGGAGGTACAAGGGGCACTGAAGCTTTCTTT.

This sequence joins TRBV10-3 and TRBJ2-2; possibly TRBD1 for D (6 bases). From germline, CDR1 is ENHRY and CDR2 SYGVKD. The CDR3 length is 14 residues. V gave up 3 bases and J gave up 3 bases, with 8 bases separating them. CDR3 bases: TGTGCCATCAGTGAAGGGGGACACACCGGGGAGCTGTTTTTT. Protein: CAISEGGHTGELFF.

The chain uses TRBV6-5 and TRBJ2-7; no definite D call. CDR1 and CDR2 from the germline V gene are MNHEY and SVGAGI. The V gene lost 8 bases and the J gene lost 0 bases, with 11 bases spanning the gap. The CDR3 covers 13 residues. Here the CDR3 reads CASRSASSYEQYF. The CDR3 bases are TGTGCCAGCCGGAGCGCGAGCTCCTACGAGCAGTACTTC.

With respect to this clone: The sample carries other DNA sequences with the same CDR3. The rearrangement links TRBV3-1 (or the pseudogene TRBV3-2) to TRBJ1-1; TRBD1 is a possible D gene (5 bases). CDR1 is LGHDT, CDR2 YNNKEL, per germline (reference sequence). V lost 2 bases, J lost 1 base, and 8 bases lay in between. The CDR3 is 14 amino acids. CDR3 nucleotide sequence: TGTGCCAGCAGCCAAACAGGCGGGAACACTGAAGCTTTCTTT. Translated: CASSQTGGNTEAFF.

The V gene is TRBV6-1, the J gene TRBJ2-7; TRBD1 or TRBD2 may be the D gene (5 bases each). V was trimmed by 2 bases and J by 7 bases, leaving 9 bases between them. This CDR3 is built from 12 residues. Germline V gives CDR1 MNHNS, CDR2 SASEGT. CDR3 sequence: CASSETGTEQYF. Written as DNA, the CDR3 is TGTGCCAGCAGTGAAACCGGGACGGAGCAGTACTTC.

V usage is TRBV5-8 and J usage is TRBJ1-5; D call uncertain. V lost 1 base and J lost 7, with 9 bases in between. CDR3 size: 13 residues. The germline CDR1 and CDR2 sequences are SGHTS and YDEGEE. CDR3 region: CASSLPGSQPQHF. CDR3 nucleotide sequence: TGTGCCAGCAGCTTGCCGGGATCGCAGCCCCAGCATTTT.

The J gene is TRBJ1-2, the V gene TRBV19; no reliable D call. Germline-derived CDR1 and CDR2 are LNHDA and SQIVND (reference sequence). The CDR3 spans 14 residues. V was pared by 3 bases and J by 8 bases, with 16 bases between. CDR3 amino acids: CASSMRNPGRGYTF. For the CDR3, the DNA is TGTGCCAGTAGTATGAGGAACCCCGGGAGGGGCTACACCTTC.

The gene calls are TRBV6-4 and TRBJ2-3, with 11 nucleotides matching TRBD1. V was pared by 4 bases and J by 5 bases, with 5 bases of the junction left unmatched. CDR3 size: 15 residues. Germline CDR1 reads MRHNA; CDR2 reads SNTAGT. In nucleotides, the CDR3 is TGTGCCAGCAGTGTGGACAGGGGGCGTCGAGATACGCAGTATTTT. Protein: CASSVDRGRRDTQYF.

The chain carries TRBV6-2 or TRBV6-3 and TRBJ2-1; no clear D. V lost 5 bases to trimming and J lost 7 bases, with 12 bases between them. Germline V CDR1 and CDR2: MNHEY, SVGEGT. This CDR3 is 13 amino acids long. This CDR3 reads CASSISVSNEQFF. The DNA of the CDR3 is TGTGCCAGCAGTATATCGGTTAGTAATGAGCAGTTCTTC.